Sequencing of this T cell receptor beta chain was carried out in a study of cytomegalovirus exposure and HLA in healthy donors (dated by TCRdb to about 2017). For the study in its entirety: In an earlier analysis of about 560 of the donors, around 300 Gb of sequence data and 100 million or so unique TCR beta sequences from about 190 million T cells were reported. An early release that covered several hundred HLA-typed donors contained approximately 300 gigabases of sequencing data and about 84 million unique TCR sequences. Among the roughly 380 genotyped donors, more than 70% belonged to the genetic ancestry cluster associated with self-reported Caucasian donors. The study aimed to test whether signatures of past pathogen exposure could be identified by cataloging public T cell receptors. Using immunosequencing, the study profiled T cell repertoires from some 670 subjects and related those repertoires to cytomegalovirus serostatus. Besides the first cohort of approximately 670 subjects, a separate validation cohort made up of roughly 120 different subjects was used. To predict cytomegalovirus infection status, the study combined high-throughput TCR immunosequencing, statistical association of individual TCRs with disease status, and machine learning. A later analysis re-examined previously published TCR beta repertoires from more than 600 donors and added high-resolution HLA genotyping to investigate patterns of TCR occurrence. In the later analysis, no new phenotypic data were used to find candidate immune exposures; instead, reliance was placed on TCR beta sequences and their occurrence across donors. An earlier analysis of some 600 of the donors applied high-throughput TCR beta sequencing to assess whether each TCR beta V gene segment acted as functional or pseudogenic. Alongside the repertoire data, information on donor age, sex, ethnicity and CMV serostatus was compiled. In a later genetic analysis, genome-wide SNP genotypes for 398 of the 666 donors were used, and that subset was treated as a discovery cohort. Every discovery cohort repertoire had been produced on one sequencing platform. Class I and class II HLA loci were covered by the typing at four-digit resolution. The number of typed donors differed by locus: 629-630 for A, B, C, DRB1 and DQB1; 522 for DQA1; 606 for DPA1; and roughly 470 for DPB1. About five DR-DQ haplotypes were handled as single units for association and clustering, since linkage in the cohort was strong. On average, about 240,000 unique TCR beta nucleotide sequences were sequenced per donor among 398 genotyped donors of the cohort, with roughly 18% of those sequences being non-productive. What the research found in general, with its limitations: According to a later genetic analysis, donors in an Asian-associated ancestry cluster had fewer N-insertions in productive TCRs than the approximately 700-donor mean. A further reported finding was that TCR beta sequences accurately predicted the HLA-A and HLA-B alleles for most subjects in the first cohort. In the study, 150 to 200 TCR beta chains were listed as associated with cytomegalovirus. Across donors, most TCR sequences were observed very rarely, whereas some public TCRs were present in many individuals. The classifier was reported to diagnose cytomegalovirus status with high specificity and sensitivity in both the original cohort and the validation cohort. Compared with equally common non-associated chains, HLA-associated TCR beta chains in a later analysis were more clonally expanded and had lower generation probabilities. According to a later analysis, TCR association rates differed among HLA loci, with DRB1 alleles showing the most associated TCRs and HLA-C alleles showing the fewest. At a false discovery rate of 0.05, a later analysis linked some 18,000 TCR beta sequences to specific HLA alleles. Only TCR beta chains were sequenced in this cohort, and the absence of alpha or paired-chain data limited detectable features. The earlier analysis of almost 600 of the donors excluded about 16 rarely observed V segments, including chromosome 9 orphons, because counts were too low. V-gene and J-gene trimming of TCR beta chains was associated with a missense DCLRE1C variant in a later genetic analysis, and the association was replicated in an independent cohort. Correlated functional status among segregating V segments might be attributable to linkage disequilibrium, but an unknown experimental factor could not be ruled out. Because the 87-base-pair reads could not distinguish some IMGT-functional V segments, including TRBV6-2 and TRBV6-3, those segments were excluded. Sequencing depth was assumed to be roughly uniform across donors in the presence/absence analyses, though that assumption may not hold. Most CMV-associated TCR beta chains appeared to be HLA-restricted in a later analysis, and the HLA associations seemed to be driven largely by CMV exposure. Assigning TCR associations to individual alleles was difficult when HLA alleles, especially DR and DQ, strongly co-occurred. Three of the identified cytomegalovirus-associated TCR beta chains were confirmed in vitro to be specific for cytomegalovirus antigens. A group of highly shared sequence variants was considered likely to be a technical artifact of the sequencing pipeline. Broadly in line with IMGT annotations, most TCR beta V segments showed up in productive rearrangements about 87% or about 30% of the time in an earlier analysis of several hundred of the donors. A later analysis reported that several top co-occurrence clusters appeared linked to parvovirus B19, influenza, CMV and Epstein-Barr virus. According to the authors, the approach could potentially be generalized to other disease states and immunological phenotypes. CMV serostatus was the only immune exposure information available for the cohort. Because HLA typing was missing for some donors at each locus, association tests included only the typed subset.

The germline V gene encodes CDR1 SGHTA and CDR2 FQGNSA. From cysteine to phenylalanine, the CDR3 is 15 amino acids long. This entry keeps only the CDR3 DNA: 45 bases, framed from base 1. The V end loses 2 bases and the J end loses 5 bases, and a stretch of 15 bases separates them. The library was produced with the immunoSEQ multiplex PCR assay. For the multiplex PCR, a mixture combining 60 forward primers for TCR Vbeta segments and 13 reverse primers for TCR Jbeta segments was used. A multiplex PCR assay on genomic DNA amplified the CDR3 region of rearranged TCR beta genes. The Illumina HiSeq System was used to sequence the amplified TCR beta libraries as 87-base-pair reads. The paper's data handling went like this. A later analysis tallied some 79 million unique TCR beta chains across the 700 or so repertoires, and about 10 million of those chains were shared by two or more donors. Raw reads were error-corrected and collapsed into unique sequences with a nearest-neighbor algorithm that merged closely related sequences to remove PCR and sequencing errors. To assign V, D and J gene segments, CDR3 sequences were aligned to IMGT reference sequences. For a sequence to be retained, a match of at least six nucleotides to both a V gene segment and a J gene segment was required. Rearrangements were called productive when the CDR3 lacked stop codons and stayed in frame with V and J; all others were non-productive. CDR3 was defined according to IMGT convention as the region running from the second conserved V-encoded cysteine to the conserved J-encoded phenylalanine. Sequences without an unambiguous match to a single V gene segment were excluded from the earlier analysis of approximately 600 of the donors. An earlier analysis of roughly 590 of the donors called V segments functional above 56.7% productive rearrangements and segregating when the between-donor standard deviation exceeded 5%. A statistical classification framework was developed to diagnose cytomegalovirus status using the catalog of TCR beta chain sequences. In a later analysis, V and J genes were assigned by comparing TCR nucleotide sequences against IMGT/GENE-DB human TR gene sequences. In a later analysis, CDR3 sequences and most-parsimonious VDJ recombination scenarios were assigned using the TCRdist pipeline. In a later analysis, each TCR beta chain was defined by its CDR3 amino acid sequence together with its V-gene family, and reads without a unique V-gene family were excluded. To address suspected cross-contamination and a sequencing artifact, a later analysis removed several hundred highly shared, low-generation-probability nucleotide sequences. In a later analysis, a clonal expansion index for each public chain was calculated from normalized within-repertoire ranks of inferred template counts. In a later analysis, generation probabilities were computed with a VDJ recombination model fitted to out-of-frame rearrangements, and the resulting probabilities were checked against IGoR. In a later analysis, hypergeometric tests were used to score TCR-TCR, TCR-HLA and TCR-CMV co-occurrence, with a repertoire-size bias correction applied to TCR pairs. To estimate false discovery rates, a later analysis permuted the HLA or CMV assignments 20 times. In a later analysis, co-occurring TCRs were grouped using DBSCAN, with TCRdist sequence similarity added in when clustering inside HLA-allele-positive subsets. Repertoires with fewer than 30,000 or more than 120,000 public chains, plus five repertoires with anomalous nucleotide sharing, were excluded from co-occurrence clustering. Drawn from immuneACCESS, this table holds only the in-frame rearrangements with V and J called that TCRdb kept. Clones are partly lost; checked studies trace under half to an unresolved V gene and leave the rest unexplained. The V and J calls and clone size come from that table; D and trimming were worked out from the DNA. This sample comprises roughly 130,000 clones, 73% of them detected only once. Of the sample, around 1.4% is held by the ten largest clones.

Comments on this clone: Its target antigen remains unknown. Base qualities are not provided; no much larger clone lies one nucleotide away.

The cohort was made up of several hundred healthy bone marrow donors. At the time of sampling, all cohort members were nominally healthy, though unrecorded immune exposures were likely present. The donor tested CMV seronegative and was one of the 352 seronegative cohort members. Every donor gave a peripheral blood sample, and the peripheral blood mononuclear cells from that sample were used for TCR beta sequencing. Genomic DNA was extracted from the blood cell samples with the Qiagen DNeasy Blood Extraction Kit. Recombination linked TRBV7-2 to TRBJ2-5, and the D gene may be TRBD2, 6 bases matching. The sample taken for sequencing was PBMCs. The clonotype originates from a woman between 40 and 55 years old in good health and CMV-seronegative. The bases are TGTGCCAGCAGCTTATTGCCCGGGGAGGCGGAGACCCAGTACTTC. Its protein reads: CASSLLPGEAETQYF.